The TCR beta chain under discussion was sequenced for a study of post-analysis software for immune sequencing data. General study points: A few TRBV segments, TRBV5-6, TRBV5-1 and TRBV20-1 among them, were found more frequent in patients than controls.

TCR beta libraries were prepared from cDNA with unique molecular identifiers. TCRdb independently ran MiXCR on the PCR reads; one entry per CDR3 protein. The profile shows 450,000 to 700,000 distinct CDR3 sequences, roughly 46% of them singletons. A word on this clonotype: Its antigen is not known.

CDR3 length equals 15 residues. Germline values: CDR1 MNHEY, CDR2 SMNVEV (reference sequence). Germline trimming cut 5 bases from V and 0 bases from J; bases unmatched to any gene: 7. This chain links TRBV27 with TRBJ2-7; TRBD1 matches at 7 bases. The origin of this receptor is a girl under 18 with multiple sclerosis. Input material: blood. CDR3 sequence reads: CASSRYSGGSYEQYF. CDR3 DNA: TGTGCCAGCAGTCGTTACTCAGGGGGCTCCTACGAGCAGTACTTC.